The T cell receptor beta chain described here comes from a study of technical replicates of blood from a few donors. The protocol was immunoSEQ multiplex PCR, while the TCRdb copy is restricted to in-frame clones and leaves out a portion. The sample has more than 65,000 clones, 90% to 95% seen once. The ends lost 4 bases at V and 3 bases at J; junction bases unmatched: 2. CDR1 is MNHEY, CDR2 SVGAGI, per germline. The CDR3 sequence is 14 residues long. This clone came up once. This clonotype originated in a human donor in good health. Some clones in this sample may be carry-over from other donors' samples. Sequencing was done on a sample of T cells isolated from PBMCs. The chain recombines TRBV6-5 with TRBJ2-7, with 11 bases matching TRBD1. The CDR3 bases are TGTGCCAGCAGTTGGGGACAGGGGGGCTACGAGCAGTACTTC. Protein product: CASSWGQGGYEQYF.